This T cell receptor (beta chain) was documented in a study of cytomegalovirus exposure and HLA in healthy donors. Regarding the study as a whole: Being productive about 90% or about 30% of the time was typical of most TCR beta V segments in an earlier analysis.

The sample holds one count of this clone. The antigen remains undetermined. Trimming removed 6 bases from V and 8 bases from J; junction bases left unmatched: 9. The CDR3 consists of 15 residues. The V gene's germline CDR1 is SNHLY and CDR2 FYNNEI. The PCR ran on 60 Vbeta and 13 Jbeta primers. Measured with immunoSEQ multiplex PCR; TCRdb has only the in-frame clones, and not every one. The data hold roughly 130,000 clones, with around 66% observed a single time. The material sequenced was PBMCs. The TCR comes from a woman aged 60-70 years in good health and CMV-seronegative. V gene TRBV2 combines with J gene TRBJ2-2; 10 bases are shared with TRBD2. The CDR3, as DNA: TGTGCCAGCAGAGAGCTAGCGGGGGAAGGTGGGGAGCTGTTTTTT. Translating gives CASRELAGEGGELFF.